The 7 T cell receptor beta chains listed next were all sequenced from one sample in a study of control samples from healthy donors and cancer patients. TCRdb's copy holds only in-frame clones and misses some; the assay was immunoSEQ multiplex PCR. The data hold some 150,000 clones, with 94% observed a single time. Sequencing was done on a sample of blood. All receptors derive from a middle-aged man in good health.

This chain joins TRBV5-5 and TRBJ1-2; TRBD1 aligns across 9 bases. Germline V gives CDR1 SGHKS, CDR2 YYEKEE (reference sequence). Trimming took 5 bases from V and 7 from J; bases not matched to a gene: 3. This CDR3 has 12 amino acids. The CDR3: CASSRDRVGYTF. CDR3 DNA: TGTGCCAGCAGTCGGGACAGGGTTGGCTACACCTTC. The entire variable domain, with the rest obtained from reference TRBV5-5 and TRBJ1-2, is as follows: DAGVTQSPTHLIKTRGQQVTLRCSPISGHKSVSWYQQVLGQGPQFIFQYYEKEERGRGNFPDRFSARQFPNYSSELNVNALLLGDSALYLCASSRDRVGYTFGSGTRLTVV.

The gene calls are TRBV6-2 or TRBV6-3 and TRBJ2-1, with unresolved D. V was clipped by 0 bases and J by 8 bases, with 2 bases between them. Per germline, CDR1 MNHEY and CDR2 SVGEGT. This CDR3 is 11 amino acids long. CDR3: CASSYSYEQFF. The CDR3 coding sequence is TGTGCCAGCAGTTACTCGTATGAGCAGTTCTTC.

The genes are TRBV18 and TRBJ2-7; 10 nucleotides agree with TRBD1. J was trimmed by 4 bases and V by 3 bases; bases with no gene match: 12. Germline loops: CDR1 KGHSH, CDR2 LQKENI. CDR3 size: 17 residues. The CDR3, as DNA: TGTGCCAGCTCACCTCGAAAACCGGGACAGGGGACTTACGAGCAGTACTTC. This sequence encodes CASSPRKPGQGTYEQYF.

DNA for the CDR3: TGCGCCAGCGCACAGGGGGCGAACACCGGGGAGCTGTTTTTT. Translation gives CASAQGANTGELFF. The V gene is TRBV5-1, the J gene TRBJ2-2; TRBD1 aligns across 8 bases. Germline V gene data show CDR1 as SGHRS and CDR2 as YFSETQ. Trimming removed 7 bases from V and 0 bases from J; junction bases left unmatched: 2. The CDR3 is 14 amino acids.

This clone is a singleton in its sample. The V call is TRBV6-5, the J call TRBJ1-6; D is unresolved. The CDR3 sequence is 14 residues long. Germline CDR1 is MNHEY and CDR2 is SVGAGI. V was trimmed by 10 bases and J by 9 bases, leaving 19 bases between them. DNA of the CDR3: TGTGCCACCGGGAGGGATCGCCTGGGTTCACCCCTCCACTTT. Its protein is CATGRDRLGSPLHF.

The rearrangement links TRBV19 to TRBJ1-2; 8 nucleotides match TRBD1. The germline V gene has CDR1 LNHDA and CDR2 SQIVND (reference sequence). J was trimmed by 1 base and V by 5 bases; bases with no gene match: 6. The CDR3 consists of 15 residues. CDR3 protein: CASSPTGAGNYGYTF. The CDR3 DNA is TGTGCCAGTAGTCCGACAGGGGCTGGTAACTATGGCTACACCTTC.

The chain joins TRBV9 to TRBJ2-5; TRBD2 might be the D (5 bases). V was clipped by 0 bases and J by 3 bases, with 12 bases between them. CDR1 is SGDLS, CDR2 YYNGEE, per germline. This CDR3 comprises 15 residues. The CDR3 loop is CASSVDPSLEETQYF. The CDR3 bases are TGTGCCAGCAGCGTAGACCCTAGCTTGGAAGAGACCCAGTACTTC.